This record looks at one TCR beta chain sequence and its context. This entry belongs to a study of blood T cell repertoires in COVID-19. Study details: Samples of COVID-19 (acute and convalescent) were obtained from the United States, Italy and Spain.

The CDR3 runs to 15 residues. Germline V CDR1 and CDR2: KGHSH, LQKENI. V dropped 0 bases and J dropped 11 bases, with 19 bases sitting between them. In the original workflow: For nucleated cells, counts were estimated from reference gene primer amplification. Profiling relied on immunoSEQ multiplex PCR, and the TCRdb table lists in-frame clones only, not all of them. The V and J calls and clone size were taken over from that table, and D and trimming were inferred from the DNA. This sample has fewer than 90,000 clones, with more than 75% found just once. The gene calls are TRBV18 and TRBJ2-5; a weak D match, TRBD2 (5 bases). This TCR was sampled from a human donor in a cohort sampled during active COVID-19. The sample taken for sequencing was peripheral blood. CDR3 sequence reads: CASSPPAGPPREQYF. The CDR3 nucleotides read TGTGCCAGCTCACCACCGGCGGGTCCTCCGAGAGAGCAGTACTTC.